This is a list of T cell receptor beta chains from one sample in a study of blood T cell repertoires in COVID-19. The method was immunoSEQ multiplex PCR; TCRdb's version includes in-frame clones alone and lacks a portion of them. The sample includes hundreds of thousands of clones, approximately 92% of them seen just once. Sequencing was performed on PBMCs or T cells enriched from blood (not recorded which). Receptors originate from a man aged 18 to 29 who had recovered from COVID-19. Both conserved end residues are part of each CDR3. The order of the fields is J gene, V gene, D gene, CDR3 length, clone size, CDR3 DNA, CDR3 protein. The D gene is left open where the match is weak. Expanded clones get a size class; other rows say once, few or many, or leave the size out.

j_gene: TRBJ2-7; v_gene: TRBV4-1; d_gene: TRBD2; len: 14; abundance: .; CDR3nt: TGCGCCAGCAGCCAAGCTAGCGGGGGGAGGGAGCAGTACTTC; CDR3aa: CASSQASGGREQYF
j_gene: TRBJ1-1; v_gene: TRBV7-8; d_gene: .; len: 16; abundance: .; CDR3nt: TGTGCCAGCAGCCCCCTTAACAGAAACTTGAACACTGAAGCTTTCTTT; CDR3aa: CASSPLNRNLNTEAFF
j_gene: TRBJ2-3; v_gene: TRBV6-5; d_gene: .; len: 10; abundance: .; CDR3nt: TGTGCCAGTAACACAGATACGCAGTATTTT; CDR3aa: CASNTDTQYF
j_gene: TRBJ1-5; v_gene: TRBV7-2; d_gene: TRBD1; len: 16; abundance: .; CDR3nt: TGTGCCAGCAGTTACGCCGGGACAGGGGGCACTCAGCCCCAGCATTTT; CDR3aa: CASSYAGTGGTQPQHF
j_gene: TRBJ2-4; v_gene: TRBV4-2; d_gene: TRBD2; len: 16; abundance: .; CDR3nt: TGTGCCAGCAGCCAGAGCGGGGGGGGAGCCAAAAACATTCAGTACTTC; CDR3aa: CASSQSGGGAKNIQYF
j_gene: TRBJ2-3; v_gene: TRBV25-1; d_gene: .; len: 13; abundance: .; CDR3nt: TGTGCCAGCAGTGAGTCAGGTGCAGATACGCAGTATTTT; CDR3aa: CASSESGADTQYF
j_gene: TRBJ1-5; v_gene: TRBV5-6; d_gene: TRBD1; len: 17; abundance: .; CDR3nt: TGTGCCAGCAGCTGCCCCCCGACAGGGAGGAGCAATCAGCCCCAGCATTTT; CDR3aa: CASSCPPTGRSNQPQHF
j_gene: TRBJ2-7; v_gene: TRBV7-3; d_gene: TRBD1; len: 14; abundance: .; CDR3nt: TGTGCCAGCAGCCGTGACAGGGACACGTACGAGCAGTACTTC; CDR3aa: CASSRDRDTYEQYF
j_gene: TRBJ2-3; v_gene: TRBV4-3; d_gene: TRBD2; len: 16; abundance: .; CDR3nt: TGCGCCAGCAGCCAAGAAGGGACTAGATTGGCAGATACGCAGTATTTT; CDR3aa: CASSQEGTRLADTQYF
j_gene: TRBJ2-6; v_gene: TRBV12-2; d_gene: .; len: 15; abundance: once; CDR3nt: TGTGCAAGTTCAGGGGAGCCCTCTGGGGCCAACGTCCTGACTTTC; CDR3aa: CASSGEPSGANVLTF
j_gene: TRBJ2-7; v_gene: TRBV11-2; d_gene: .; len: 14; abundance: .; CDR3nt: TGTGCCAGCAGCTTAGTACGCGGTTCCTACGAGCAGTACTTC; CDR3aa: CASSLVRGSYEQYF
j_gene: TRBJ2-1; v_gene: TRBV19; d_gene: TRBD2; len: 14; abundance: .; CDR3nt: TGTGCCAGCATGACTAGCGGGAGGGCAAATGAGCAGTTCTTC; CDR3aa: CASMTSGRANEQFF
j_gene: TRBJ1-3; v_gene: TRBV15; d_gene: .; len: 14; abundance: .; CDR3nt: TGTGCCACCAACGAGGGTTTGACTGGAAACACCATATATTTT; CDR3aa: CATNEGLTGNTIYF